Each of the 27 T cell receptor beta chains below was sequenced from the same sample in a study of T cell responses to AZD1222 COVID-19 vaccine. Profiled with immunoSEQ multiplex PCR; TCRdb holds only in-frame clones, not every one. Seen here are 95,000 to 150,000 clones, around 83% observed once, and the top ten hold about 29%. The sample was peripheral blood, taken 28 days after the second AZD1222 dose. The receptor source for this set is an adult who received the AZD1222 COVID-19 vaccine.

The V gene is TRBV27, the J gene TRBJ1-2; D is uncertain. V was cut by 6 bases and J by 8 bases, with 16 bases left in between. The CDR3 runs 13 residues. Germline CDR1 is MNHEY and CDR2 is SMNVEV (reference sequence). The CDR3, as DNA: TGTGCCAGCAGCCGGCACATTCAGGAGGGCTACACCTTC. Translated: CASSRHIQEGYTF.

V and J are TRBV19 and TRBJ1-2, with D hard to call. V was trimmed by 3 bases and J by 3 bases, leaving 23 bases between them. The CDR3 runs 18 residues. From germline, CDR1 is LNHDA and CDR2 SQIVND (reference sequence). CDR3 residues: CASSILTGPRPLYYGYTF. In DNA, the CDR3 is TGTGCCAGTAGTATTCTTACGGGTCCTCGCCCACTCTACTATGGCTACACCTTC.

CDR3 sequence (DNA): TGTGCCAGCAGCTACGAGACGAGGGGGACTGAAGCTTTCTTT. It codes for CASSYETRGTEAFF. V usage is TRBV13 and J usage is TRBJ1-1, with D tentatively TRBD1 (6 bases). Germline values: CDR1 PRHDT, CDR2 FYEKMQ (reference sequence). The CDR3 consists of 14 residues. V lost 4 bases to trimming and J lost 5 bases, with 14 bases between them. The full variable domain, completed using reference TRBV13 and TRBJ1-1, is AAGVIQSPRHLIKEKRETATLKCYPIPRHDTVYWYQQGPGQDPQFLISFYEKMQSDKGSIPDRFSAQQFSDYHSELNMSSLELGDSALYFCASSYETRGTEAFFGQGTRLTVV.

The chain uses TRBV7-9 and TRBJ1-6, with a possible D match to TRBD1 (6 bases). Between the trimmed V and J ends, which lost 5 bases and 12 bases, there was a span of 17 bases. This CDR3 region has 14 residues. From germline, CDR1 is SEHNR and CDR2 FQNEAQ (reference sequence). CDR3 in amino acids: CASSLDRGRVPLHF. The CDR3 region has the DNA TGTGCCAGCAGCCTAGATAGGGGGAGGGTACCCCTCCACTTT. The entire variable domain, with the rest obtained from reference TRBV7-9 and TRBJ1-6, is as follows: DTGVSQNPRHKITKRGQNVTFRCDPISEHNRLYWYRQTLGQGPEFLTYFQNEAQLEKSRLLSDRFSAERPKGSFSTLEIQRTEQGDSAMYLCASSLDRGRVPLHFGNGTRLTVT.

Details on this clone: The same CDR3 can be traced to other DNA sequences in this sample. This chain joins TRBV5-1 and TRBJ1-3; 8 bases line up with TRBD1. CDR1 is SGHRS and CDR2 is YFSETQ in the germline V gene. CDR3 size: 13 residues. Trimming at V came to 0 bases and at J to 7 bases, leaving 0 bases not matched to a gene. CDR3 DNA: TGCGCCAGCAGCTTGGACAGGGGGAACACCATATATTTT. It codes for CASSLDRGNTIYF.

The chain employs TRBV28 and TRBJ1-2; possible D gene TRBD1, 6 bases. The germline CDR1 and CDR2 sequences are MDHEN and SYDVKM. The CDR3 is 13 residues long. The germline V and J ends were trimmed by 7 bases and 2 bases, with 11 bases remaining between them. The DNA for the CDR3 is TGTGCCAGCACCCTACAGGGCAACTATGGCTACACCTTC. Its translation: CASTLQGNYGYTF.

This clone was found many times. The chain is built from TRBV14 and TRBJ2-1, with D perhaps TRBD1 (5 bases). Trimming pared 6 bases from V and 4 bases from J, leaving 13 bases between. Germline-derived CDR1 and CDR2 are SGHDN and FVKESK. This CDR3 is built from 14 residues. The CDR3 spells CASSPQGIYNEQFF. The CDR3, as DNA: TGTGCCAGCAGTCCCCAGGGAATTTACAATGAGCAGTTCTTC. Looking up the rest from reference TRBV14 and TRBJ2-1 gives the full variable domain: EAGVTQFPSHSVIEKGQTVTLRCDPISGHDNLYWYRRVMGKEIKFLLHFVKESKQDESGMPNNRFLAERTGGTYSTLKVQPAELEDSGVYFCASSPQGIYNEQFFGPGTRLTVL.

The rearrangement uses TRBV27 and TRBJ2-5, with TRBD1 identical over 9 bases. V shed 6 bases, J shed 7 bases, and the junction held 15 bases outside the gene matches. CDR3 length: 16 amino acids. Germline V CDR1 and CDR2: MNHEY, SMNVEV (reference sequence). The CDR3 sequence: CASRPLQEGQGGTQYF. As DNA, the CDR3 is TGTGCCAGCAGACCCCTTCAAGAGGGACAGGGTGGGACCCAGTACTTC.

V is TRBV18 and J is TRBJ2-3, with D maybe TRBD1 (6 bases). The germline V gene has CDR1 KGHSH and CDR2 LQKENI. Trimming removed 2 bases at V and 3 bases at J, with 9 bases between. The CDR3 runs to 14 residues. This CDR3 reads CASSPIRGTDTQYF. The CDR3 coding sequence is TGTGCCAGCTCACCAATCAGGGGTACAGATACGCAGTATTTT.

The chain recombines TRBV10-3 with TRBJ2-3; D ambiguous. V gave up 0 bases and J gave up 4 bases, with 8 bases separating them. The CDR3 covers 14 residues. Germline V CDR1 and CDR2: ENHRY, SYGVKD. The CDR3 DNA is TGTGCCATCAGTGAGTCGATAGTGTCAGATACGCAGTATTTT. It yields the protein CAISESIVSDTQYF.

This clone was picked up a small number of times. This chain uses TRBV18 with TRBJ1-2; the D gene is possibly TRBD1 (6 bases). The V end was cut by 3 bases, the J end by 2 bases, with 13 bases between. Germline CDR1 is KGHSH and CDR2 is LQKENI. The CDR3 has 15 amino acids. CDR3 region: CASSPSRDKNYGYTF. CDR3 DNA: TGTGCCAGCTCACCGAGCCGGGACAAAAACTATGGCTACACCTTC.

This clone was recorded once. CDR3 in DNA: TGCGCCAGCAGGGCGACAGGGGCTGGAAACACCATATATTTT. Translating it yields CASRATGAGNTIYF. The rearrangement joins TRBV10-1 to TRBJ1-3; 8 bases are a match to TRBD1. CDR1 and CDR2 from the germline V gene are WNHNN and SYGVQD (reference sequence). The V and J ends lost 6 bases and 2 bases, in that order; junction bases with no gene match: 3. The CDR3 consists of 14 residues.

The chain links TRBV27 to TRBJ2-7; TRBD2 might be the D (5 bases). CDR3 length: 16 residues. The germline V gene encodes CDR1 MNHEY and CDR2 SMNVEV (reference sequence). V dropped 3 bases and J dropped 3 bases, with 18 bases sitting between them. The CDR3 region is CASSFEGGNGYYEQYF. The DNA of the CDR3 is TGTGCCAGCAGTTTTGAAGGAGGAAACGGATACTACGAGCAGTACTTC.

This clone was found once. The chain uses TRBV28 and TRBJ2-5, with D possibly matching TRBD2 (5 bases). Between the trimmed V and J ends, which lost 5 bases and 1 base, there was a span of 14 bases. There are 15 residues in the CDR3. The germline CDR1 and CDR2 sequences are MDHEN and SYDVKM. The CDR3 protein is CASSHTTRTQETQYF. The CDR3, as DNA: TGTGCCAGCAGTCATACAACTAGGACCCAAGAGACCCAGTACTTC.

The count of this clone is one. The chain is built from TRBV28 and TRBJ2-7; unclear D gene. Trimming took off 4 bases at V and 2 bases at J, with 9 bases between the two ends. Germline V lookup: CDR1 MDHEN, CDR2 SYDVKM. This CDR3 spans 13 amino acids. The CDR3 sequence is CASSSLTTYEQYF. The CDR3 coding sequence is TGTGCCAGCAGTTCGTTGACAACCTACGAGCAGTACTTC.

The DNA of the CDR3 is TGCAGTGCTGTATCTGGAAACACCATATATTTT. Translation gives CSAVSGNTIYF. The rearrangement joins TRBV20-1 to TRBJ1-3; D unclear. The CDR3 spans 11 residues. V was shortened by 5 bases and J by 1 base, with 3 bases between the two germline ends. Germline CDR1 is DFQATT and CDR2 is SNEGSKA (reference sequence).

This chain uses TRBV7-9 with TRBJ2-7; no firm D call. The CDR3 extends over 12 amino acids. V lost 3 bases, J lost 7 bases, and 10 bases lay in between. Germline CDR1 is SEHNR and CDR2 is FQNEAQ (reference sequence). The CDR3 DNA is TGTGCCAGCAGCTTCGGGCCGCCTGAGCAGTACTTC. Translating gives CASSFGPPEQYF.

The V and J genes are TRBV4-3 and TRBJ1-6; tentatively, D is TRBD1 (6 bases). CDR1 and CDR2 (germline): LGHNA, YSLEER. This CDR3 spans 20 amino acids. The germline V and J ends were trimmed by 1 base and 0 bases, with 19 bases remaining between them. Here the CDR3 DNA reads TGCGCCAGCAGCCAAGTATTTAGTGCTACAGGGAGCTCCTATAATTCACCCCTCCACTTT. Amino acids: CASSQVFSATGSSYNSPLHF.

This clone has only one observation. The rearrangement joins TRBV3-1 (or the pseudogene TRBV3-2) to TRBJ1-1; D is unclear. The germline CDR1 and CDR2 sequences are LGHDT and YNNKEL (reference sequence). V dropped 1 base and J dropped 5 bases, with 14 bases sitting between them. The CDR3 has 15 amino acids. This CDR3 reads CASSQGAVLRTEAFF. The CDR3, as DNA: TGTGCCAGCAGCCAAGGGGCTGTTCTGCGGACTGAAGCTTTCTTT.

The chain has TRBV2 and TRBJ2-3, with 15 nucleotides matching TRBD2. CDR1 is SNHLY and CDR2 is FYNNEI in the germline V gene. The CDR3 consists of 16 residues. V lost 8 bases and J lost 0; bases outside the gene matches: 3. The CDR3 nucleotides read TGTGCCAGCTCCGGGACTAGCGGGGGGAGCACAGATACGCAGTATTTT. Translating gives CASSGTSGGSTDTQYF. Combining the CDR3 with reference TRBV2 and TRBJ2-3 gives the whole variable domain EPEVTQTPSHQVTQMGQEVILRCVPISNHLYFYWYRQILGQKVEFLVSFYNNEISEKSEIFDDQFSVERPDGSNFTLKIRSTKLEDSAMYFCASSGTSGGSTDTQYFGPGTRLTVL.

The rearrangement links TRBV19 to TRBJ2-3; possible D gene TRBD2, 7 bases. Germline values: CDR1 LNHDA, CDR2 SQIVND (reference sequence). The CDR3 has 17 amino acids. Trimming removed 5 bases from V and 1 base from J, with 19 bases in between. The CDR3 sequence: CASSPRGRAGGTDTQYF. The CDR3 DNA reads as TGTGCCAGTAGTCCTCGGGGGAGGGCAGGGGGCACAGATACGCAGTATTTT.

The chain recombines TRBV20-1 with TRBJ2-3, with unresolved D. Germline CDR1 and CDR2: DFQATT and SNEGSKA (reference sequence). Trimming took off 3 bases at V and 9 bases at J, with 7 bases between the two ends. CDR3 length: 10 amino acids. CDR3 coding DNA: TGCAGTGCTAGCGTAGAAACGCAGTATTTT. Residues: CSASVETQYF.

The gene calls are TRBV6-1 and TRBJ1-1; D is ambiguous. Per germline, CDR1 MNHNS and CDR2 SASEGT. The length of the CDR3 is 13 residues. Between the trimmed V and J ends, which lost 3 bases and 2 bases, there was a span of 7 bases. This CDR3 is CASSESINTEAFF. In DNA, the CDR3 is TGTGCCAGCAGTGAGTCCATAAACACTGAAGCTTTCTTT.

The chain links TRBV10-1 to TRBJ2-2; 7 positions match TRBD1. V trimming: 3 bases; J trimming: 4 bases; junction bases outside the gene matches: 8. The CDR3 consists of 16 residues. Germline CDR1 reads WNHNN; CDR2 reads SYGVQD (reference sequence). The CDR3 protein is CASSEDRVSGTGELFF. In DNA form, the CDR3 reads TGCGCCAGCAGTGAAGACAGGGTGAGCGGCACCGGGGAGCTGTTTTTT.

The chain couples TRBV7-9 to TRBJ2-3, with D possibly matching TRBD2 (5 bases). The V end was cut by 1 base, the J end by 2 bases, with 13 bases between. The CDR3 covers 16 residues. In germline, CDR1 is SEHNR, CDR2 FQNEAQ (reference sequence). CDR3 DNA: TGTGCCAGCAGCTTAGGGTATGGGGAGAACACAGATACGCAGTATTTT. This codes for CASSLGYGENTDTQYF.

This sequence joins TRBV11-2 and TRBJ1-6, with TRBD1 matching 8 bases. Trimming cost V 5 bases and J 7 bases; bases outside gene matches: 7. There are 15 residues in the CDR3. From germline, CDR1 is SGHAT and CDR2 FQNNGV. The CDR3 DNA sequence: TGTGCCAGCAGCCCTAGACAGGGGACGAATTCACCCCTCCACTTT. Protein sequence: CASSPRQGTNSPLHF. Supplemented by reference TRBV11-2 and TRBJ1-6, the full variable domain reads EAGVAQSPRYKIIEKRQSVAFWCNPISGHATLYWYQQILGQGPKLLIQFQNNGVVDDSQLPKDRFSAERLKGVDSTLKIQPAKLEDSAVYLCASSPRQGTNSPLHFGNGTRLTVT.

CDR3: CASSILGGSTDTQYF. The CDR3 DNA is TGTGCCAGCAGCATCTTGGGGGGATCCACAGATACGCAGTATTTT. The genes are TRBV7-9 and TRBJ2-3; TRBD2 is a possible D gene (6 bases). V lost 5 bases, J lost 2 bases, and 14 bases lay in between. The CDR3 loop spans 15 amino acids. Germline V gene data show CDR1 as SEHNR and CDR2 as FQNEAQ (reference sequence).